The 6 T cell receptor beta chains reported below all come from one sample, sequenced in a study of shared clonotypes between healthy human individuals. It was CD45RO-negative cells, positively selected for CCR7, that made up naive CD8 cells, with terminally differentiated effector memory CD45RA+ cells excluded. Profiling relied on immunoSEQ multiplex PCR, and the TCRdb table lists in-frame clones only, not all of them. The sample holds about 700,000 clones, about 91% seen once. The sample comprised naive CD8+ T cells sorted from blood. The receptors were gathered from a man aged 25-45 years in good health.

The rearrangement joins TRBV29-1 to TRBJ2-2; 10 nucleotides align to TRBD2. The CDR3 loop spans 14 amino acids. The J segment lost 5 bases and the V segment lost 5 bases, leaving 5 bases of the junction unmatched. The germline gives CDR1 SQVTM, CDR2 ANQGSEA. CDR3 bases: TGCAGCGTTTTTTTTAGCGGGAGGACCGGGGAGCTGTTTTTT. It encodes CSVFFSGRTGELFF.

Regarding this clone: With only one base between it and a far larger clone, this is likely a read error. In the same sample, other DNA sequences code for this CDR3. The chain employs TRBV25-1 and TRBJ2-7; 8 positions match TRBD1. CDR3 size: 13 residues. Germline CDR1 MGHDK, CDR2 SYGVNS. J gave up 3 bases and V 4 bases, and 2 bases lay outside the gene matches. CDR3 in amino acids: CASSAGTGYEQYF. DNA for the CDR3: TGTGCCAGCAGTGCCGGGACAGGCTACGAGCAGTACTTC.

This chain uses TRBV4-2 with TRBJ2-7; 7 bases are a match to TRBD2. This CDR3 comprises 15 residues. Trimming took 1 base from V and 2 from J; bases not matched to a gene: 5. The germline CDR1 and CDR2 sequences are LGHNA and YNFKEQ. CDR3 in amino acids: CASSQARGTTYEQYF. In nucleotides, the CDR3 is TGTGCCAGCAGCCAAGCCCGTGGGACTACCTACGAGCAGTACTTC.

This clone was recorded many times. CDR3 nucleotide sequence: TGTGCCAGCTTGGGGTCGGGACATGATGAGCAGTTCTTC. This sequence encodes CASLGSGHDEQFF. V usage is TRBV11-2 and J usage is TRBJ2-1, with a tentative D call TRBD1 (6 bases). The CDR3 consists of 13 residues. V gave up 8 bases and J gave up 8 bases, with 16 bases separating them. Germline V CDR1 and CDR2: SGHAT, FQNNGV.

V usage is TRBV7-9 and J usage is TRBJ2-1; TRBD2 agrees at 12 bases. Germline trimming cut 11 bases from V and 9 bases from J; bases unmatched to any gene: 11. CDR1 is SEHNR, CDR2 FQNEAQ, per germline (reference sequence). The CDR3 totals 14 residues. CDR3 bases: TGTGCCGGGATTCCGACTAGCGGGAGAGGTGAGCAGTTCTTC. It is translated as CAGIPTSGRGEQFF.

The DNA of the CDR3 is TGCGCCAGCAGTGGTCGGGGGGCTGGGGCCAACGTCCTGACTTTC. This encodes CASSGRGAGANVLTF. This chain uses TRBV5-1 with TRBJ2-6; 7 bases align to TRBD2. Per the germline V gene, CDR1 is SGHRS and CDR2 is YFSETQ. The CDR3 extends over 15 amino acids. V shed 5 bases, J shed 2 bases, and the junction held 4 bases outside the gene matches.